The 11 T cell receptor beta chains presented below share a single source sample, sequenced in a study of control samples from healthy donors and cancer patients. Method: immunoSEQ multiplex PCR; TCRdb's copy keeps in-frame clones and lacks some. Of more than 20,000 clones in the sample, roughly 88% were seen once. The sequenced sample consisted of PBMCs. These receptors were collected from a middle-aged man with lung cancer.

Only one count was recorded for this clone. J is TRBJ1-2 and V is TRBV9; D gene ambiguous. From germline, CDR1 is SGDLS and CDR2 YYNGEE. CDR3 size: 14 residues. With 1 base removed from V and 4 bases from J, the gap between germline ends came to 11 bases. The CDR3 loop is CASSVQETSYGYTF. The CDR3 DNA sequence: TGTGCCAGCAGCGTACAGGAAACTTCCTATGGCTACACCTTC. The entire variable domain, with the rest obtained from reference TRBV9 and TRBJ1-2, is as follows: DSGVTQTPKHLITATGQRVTLRCSPRSGDLSVYWYQQSLDQGLQFLIQYYNGEERAKGNILERFSAQQFPDLHSELNLSSLELGDSALYFCASSVQETSYGYTFGSGTRLTVV.

This chain links TRBV4-1 with TRBJ2-3; the D call may be TRBD1 or TRBD2 (5 bases each). The length of the CDR3 is 18 residues. The V end was cut by 1 base, the J end by 2 bases, with 19 bases between. Germline V lookup: CDR1 MGHRA, CDR2 YSYEKL. The CDR3 protein is CASSQGVLGRKVTDTQYF. The DNA for the CDR3 is TGCGCCAGCAGCCAAGGTGTTTTGGGACGAAAGGTCACAGATACGCAGTATTTT.

V and J are TRBV4-3 and TRBJ2-1; D not certain. The V gene lost 0 bases and the J gene lost 9 bases, with 9 bases spanning the gap. The CDR3 spans 13 residues. Germline V gene data show CDR1 as LGHNA and CDR2 as YSLEER. The CDR3 is CASSQDARREQFF. The CDR3 coding sequence is TGCGCCAGCAGCCAAGATGCCAGACGTGAGCAGTTCTTC.

V and J are TRBV7-9 and TRBJ2-7, with D uncertain. The germline V gene encodes CDR1 SEHNR and CDR2 FQNEAQ (reference sequence). The CDR3 loop spans 14 amino acids. Between the trimmed V and J ends, which lost 5 bases and 3 bases, there was a span of 14 bases. The CDR3 loop is CASSQTAIVYEQYF. The DNA of the CDR3 is TGTGCCAGCAGCCAGACGGCGATTGTCTACGAGCAGTACTTC.

The V call is TRBV12-3 or TRBV12-4, the J call TRBJ1-6; D remains ambiguous. V was shortened by 6 bases and J by 5 bases, with 8 bases between the two germline ends. The CDR3 length is 13 residues. CDR3 sequence (DNA): TGTGCCAGCAGGGCAACAGATAATTCACCCCTCCACTTT. Protein product: CASRATDNSPLHF.

The chain links TRBV6-5 to TRBJ2-5, with 7 bases identical to TRBD2. V was clipped by 4 bases and J by 5 bases; unmatched bases: 10. The V gene's germline CDR1 is MNHEY and CDR2 SVGAGI. The CDR3 runs to 15 residues. Here the CDR3 DNA reads TGTGCCAGCAGTTTCCCCATGGCGGGGGTGGAGACCCAGTACTTC. Protein sequence: CASSFPMAGVETQYF.

The chain carries TRBV19 and TRBJ2-5; TRBD1 agrees at 7 bases. Trimming took 4 bases from V and 4 from J; bases not matched to a gene: 6. The CDR3 loop spans 14 amino acids. The V gene's germline CDR1 is LNHDA and CDR2 SQIVND (reference sequence). The CDR3 region has the DNA TGTGCCAGTAGTAAGGGGGCGCGAACAGAGACCCAGTACTTC. Its protein is CASSKGARTETQYF.

V gene TRBV19 combines with J gene TRBJ1-2, with D unresolved. From germline, CDR1 is LNHDA and CDR2 SQIVND (reference sequence). The CDR3 length is 13 residues. The V end lost 3 bases, the J end lost 1 base, and 6 bases lay between the germline ends. This CDR3 is CASSMNSNYGYTF. DNA for the CDR3: TGTGCCAGTAGTATGAATAGTAACTATGGCTACACCTTC.

This clone was seen just once. The CDR3 DNA follows: TGTGCCAGTAGTATAGATGCCCAGTATGGCTACACCTTC. This codes for CASSIDAQYGYTF. The V gene is TRBV19, the J gene TRBJ1-2; unclear D gene. V was pared by 0 bases and J by 5 bases, with 7 bases between. Germline assignment: CDR1 LNHDA and CDR2 SQIVND (reference sequence). CDR3 length: 13 residues.

This chain joins TRBV27 and TRBJ2-7; 8 bases are shared with TRBD2. V lost 3 bases and J lost 3; bases outside the gene matches: 16. The CDR3 length is 18 residues. The V gene's germline CDR1 is MNHEY and CDR2 SMNVEV (reference sequence). The CDR3 loop reads CASSFRRGDMIINYEQYF. CDR3 sequence (DNA): TGTGCCAGCAGTTTCAGGCGGGGGGACATGATTATAAACTACGAGCAGTACTTC.

J is TRBJ2-5 and V is TRBV28; 11 positions match TRBD2. The junction had 6 bases not matched to a gene; V was cut back by 4 bases and J by 5 bases. CDR1 is MDHEN and CDR2 is SYDVKM in the germline V gene. This CDR3 has 15 residues. The CDR3, as DNA: TGTGCCAGCAGTTACCTAGCGGGGGGTGAGGAGACCCAGTACTTC. It is translated as CASSYLAGGEETQYF.